This TCR beta chain is drawn from a study of regulatory T cells in long-lasting Graves disease. To make TCR beta libraries, researchers used iRepertoire HTBI primers and Arm-PCR of CDR3 regions. TCRdb re-analysed the multiplex PCR reads in MiXCR, keeping a single row per CDR3 protein. The sample lists about 520,000 distinct CDR3 sequences, more than 10% occurring once. This clonotype was observed at least ten times. What it recognizes is unknown. V was clipped by 1 base and J by 2 bases, with 13 bases between them. The CDR3 contains 15 residues. Germline V gives CDR1 DFQATT, CDR2 SNEGSKA (reference sequence). Study-wide findings and caveats: Patients with persistent disease showed a bias toward TRBV28, TRBJ1-2 and TRBJ2-5. Persistent cases of Graves' showed reduced TCR diversity relative to newly diagnosed patients. Whereas 966 public clonotypes were shared by new patients, persistent patients shared more, at 2,741.

The time point is: newly diagnosed GD, antithyroid drugs for less than 3 months. RNA extracted from PBMCs served as the sequencing template. These sequences were also reported in another study, on T cells in Graves' hyperthyroidism and ophthalmopathy. Turning to that study: Using the HTBI primer set, a first-round RT-PCR was run on the TCR CDR3.

The source material was peripheral blood mononuclear cells (PBMCs), sampled at new diagnosis, from a patient treated with antithyroid drugs. This TCR derives from a woman aged 25 to 45 with Graves disease. This chain uses TRBV20-1 with TRBJ2-3; possibly TRBD2 for D (6 bases). In nucleotides, the CDR3 is TGCAGTGCTAGAGCGGGACTGACACACACAGATACGCAGTATTTT. It yields the protein CSARAGLTHTDTQYF.